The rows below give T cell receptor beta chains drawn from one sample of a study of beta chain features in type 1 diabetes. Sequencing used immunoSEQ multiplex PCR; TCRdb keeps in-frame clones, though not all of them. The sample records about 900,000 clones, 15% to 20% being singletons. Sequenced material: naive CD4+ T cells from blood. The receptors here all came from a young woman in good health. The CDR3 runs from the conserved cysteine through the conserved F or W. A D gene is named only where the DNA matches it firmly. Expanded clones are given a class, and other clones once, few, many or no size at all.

CDR3: CASSLTPTSGTSEQFF; DNA: TGTGCCAGCAGCTTAACTCCGACTAGCGGGACAAGTGAGCAGTTCTTC; J: TRBJ2-1; D: TRBD2; size: .; V: TRBV7-3
CDR3: CASSPQEGGFGNQPQHF; DNA: TGTGCCAGCTCACCACAGGAGGGTGGTTTCGGCAATCAGCCCCAGCATTTT; J: TRBJ1-5; D: .; size: few; V: TRBV18
CDR3: CASSLFSGRPSGYEQYF; DNA: TGTGCCAGCAGCTTATTTAGCGGGAGACCGAGTGGCTACGAGCAGTACTTC; J: TRBJ2-7; D: TRBD2; size: .; V: TRBV11-2
CDR3: CASSSDLKNIQYF; DNA: TGTGCCAGCAGCTCGGACTTAAAAAACATTCAGTACTTC; J: TRBJ2-4; D: .; size: few; V: TRBV7-2
CDR3: CASSTGTWAAEAFF; DNA: TGTGCCAGCAGTACCGGGACTTGGGCCGCTGAAGCTTTCTTT; J: TRBJ1-1; D: .; size: .; V: TRBV2
CDR3: CASRGQGAVSKETQYF; DNA: TGTGCCAGCAGGGGACAGGGGGCGGTTAGTAAAGAGACCCAGTACTTC; J: TRBJ2-5; D: TRBD1; size: few; V: TRBV6-6
CDR3: CASSTLSGELFF; DNA: TGTGCCAGTAGTACCCTATCCGGGGAGCTGTTTTTT; J: TRBJ2-2; D: .; size: few; V: TRBV19
CDR3: CASTPGGAGDEKLFF; DNA: TGTGCCAGCACCCCAGGGGGGGCAGGAGATGAAAAACTGTTTTTT; J: TRBJ1-4; D: TRBD1; size: .; V: TRBV6-1
CDR3: CASSELGGDIYGYTF; DNA: TGTGCCAGCAGTGAATTGGGGGGGGATATCTATGGCTACACCTTC; J: TRBJ1-2; D: .; size: .; V: TRBV25-1
CDR3: CASSSFNSGQGNYEQYF; DNA: TGTGCCAGCAGCTCTTTCAACTCCGGACAGGGAAACTACGAGCAGTACTTC; J: TRBJ2-7; D: TRBD1; size: .; V: TRBV7-2
CDR3: CASSWGSDQGEQYF; DNA: TGCGCCAGCAGTTGGGGGAGCGACCAGGGGGAGCAGTACTTC; J: TRBJ2-7; D: .; size: few; V: TRBV5-1
CDR3: CASSPSGNQPQHF; DNA: TGTGCCAGTAGTCCCAGTGGCAATCAGCCCCAGCATTTT; J: TRBJ1-5; D: .; size: few; V: TRBV19
CDR3: CASRNRGSEQETQYF; DNA: TGTGCCAGTAGGAATCGGGGGAGTGAACAAGAGACCCAGTACTTC; J: TRBJ2-5; D: .; size: .; V: TRBV19
CDR3: CASSQRPGLAGNEQFF; DNA: TGCGCCAGCAGCCAACGACCGGGACTAGCGGGGAATGAGCAGTTCTTC; J: TRBJ2-1; D: TRBD2; size: few; V: TRBV4-3
CDR3: CASSVATGPPNTEAFF; DNA: TGTGCCAGCAGCGTAGCGACAGGGCCCCCAAACACTGAAGCTTTCTTT; J: TRBJ1-1; D: TRBD1; size: few; V: TRBV9
CDR3: CASSPSGRAYNEQFF; DNA: TGTGCCAGCAGTCCTAGCGGGAGGGCCTACAATGAGCAGTTCTTC; J: TRBJ2-1; D: TRBD2; size: few; V: TRBV28
CDR3: CASSSPSRLAKNIQYF; DNA: TGTGCCAGCAGTTCTCCCAGCAGACTAGCCAAAAACATTCAGTACTTC; J: TRBJ2-4; D: .; size: .; V: TRBV27
CDR3: CASSLSGGLGGYTF; DNA: TGTGCCAGCAGTTTATCGGGCGGGCTCGGCGGCTACACCTTC; J: TRBJ1-2; D: .; size: .; V: TRBV27
CDR3: CTTATGAGTDTQYF; DNA: TGTACCACCGCGACAGGGGCCGGCACAGATACGCAGTATTTT; J: TRBJ2-3; D: TRBD1; size: .; V: TRBV10-3
CDR3: CASSAGRTNYGYTF; DNA: TGTGCCAGTAGTGCCGGACGGACTAACTATGGCTACACCTTC; J: TRBJ1-2; D: .; size: few; V: TRBV19
CDR3: CASRRTSTDTQYF; DNA: TGTGCCAGCAGGCGAACTTCCACAGATACGCAGTATTTT; J: TRBJ2-3; D: .; size: .; V: TRBV27
CDR3: CASSFSTGLSSKYGYTF; DNA: TGTGCCAGCAGTTTCAGCACAGGGCTATCCTCTAAGTATGGCTACACCTTC; J: TRBJ1-2; D: .; size: .; V: TRBV27
CDR3: CASRTTAGELFF; DNA: TGTGCCAGCAGGACTACTGCCGGGGAGCTGTTTTTT; J: TRBJ2-2; D: .; size: few; V: TRBV2
CDR3: CSVEEAGSSYEQYF; DNA: TGCAGCGTTGAAGAAGCGGGCAGCTCCTACGAGCAGTACTTC; J: TRBJ2-7; D: .; size: .; V: TRBV29-1
CDR3: CASSGGRSNYGYTF; DNA: TGCGCCAGCAGCGGTGGACGGTCAAACTATGGCTACACCTTC; J: TRBJ1-2; D: .; size: many; V: TRBV23-1
CDR3: CASSPYESPGYTF; DNA: TGTGCCAGCTCACCATATGAGTCTCCTGGCTACACCTTC; J: TRBJ1-2; D: .; size: .; V: TRBV18
CDR3: CASSQDVQGLGYTF; DNA: TGCGCCAGCAGCCAAGATGTCCAGGGCTTAGGCTACACCTTC; J: TRBJ1-2; D: .; size: few; V: TRBV4-3
CDR3: CASSPAGVSPDTQYF; DNA: TGTGCCAGCAGCCCGGCGGGAGTATCCCCAGATACGCAGTATTTT; J: TRBJ2-3; D: TRBD2; size: .; V: TRBV6-5
CDR3: CASRSFGGPNEQFF; DNA: TGTGCCAGCAGGTCCTTTGGTGGTCCCAATGAGCAGTTCTTC; J: TRBJ2-1; D: .; size: few; V: TRBV28
CDR3: CASCGGQGDEQFF; DNA: TGTGCCAGTTGTGGGGGACAGGGTGATGAGCAGTTCTTC; J: TRBJ2-1; D: TRBD1; size: .; V: TRBV2